This T cell receptor beta chain was sequenced in a study of Graves' ophthalmopathy and Graves' hyperthyroidism. This clonotype has at least ten counts. The antigen is undetermined. From RNA, the CDR3 regions of TCR beta chains were amplified and sequenced. HTBI primers were used in a first-round RT-PCR, which preceded a second-round multiplex PCR. TCRdb recomputed calls from the multiplex PCR reads with MiXCR, one row per CDR3 protein. This sample has fewer than 650,000 distinct CDR3 sequences, with 22% found just once. This CDR3 has 14 amino acids. The V end lost 2 bases, the J end lost 7 bases, and 14 bases lay between the germline ends. Germline V CDR1 and CDR2: MNHEY, SMNVEV (reference sequence). Findings and limits, study-wide: With 65% to 71% sensitivity and 72% to 85% specificity, the model predicted ophthalmopathy progression.

The diagnosis was founded upon clinical symptoms, serum thyroxine, TRAb, thyroid ultrasound and orbital computed tomography. PBMCs were isolated by Ficoll-Paque density gradient centrifugation, using roughly 9.7 ml of fresh peripheral blood as the starting material. The sequence came from a woman younger than 35 with stable Graves' hyperthyroidism. Some clones in this sample may be carry-over from other donors' samples. Sequencing was performed on peripheral blood. The gene calls are TRBV27 and TRBJ1-2, with a weak D call TRBD1 (5 bases). The chain's CDR3 is CASSLVGDIGGYTF. The CDR3 DNA is TGTGCCAGCAGTTTAGTAGGGGATATCGGTGGCTACACCTTC.